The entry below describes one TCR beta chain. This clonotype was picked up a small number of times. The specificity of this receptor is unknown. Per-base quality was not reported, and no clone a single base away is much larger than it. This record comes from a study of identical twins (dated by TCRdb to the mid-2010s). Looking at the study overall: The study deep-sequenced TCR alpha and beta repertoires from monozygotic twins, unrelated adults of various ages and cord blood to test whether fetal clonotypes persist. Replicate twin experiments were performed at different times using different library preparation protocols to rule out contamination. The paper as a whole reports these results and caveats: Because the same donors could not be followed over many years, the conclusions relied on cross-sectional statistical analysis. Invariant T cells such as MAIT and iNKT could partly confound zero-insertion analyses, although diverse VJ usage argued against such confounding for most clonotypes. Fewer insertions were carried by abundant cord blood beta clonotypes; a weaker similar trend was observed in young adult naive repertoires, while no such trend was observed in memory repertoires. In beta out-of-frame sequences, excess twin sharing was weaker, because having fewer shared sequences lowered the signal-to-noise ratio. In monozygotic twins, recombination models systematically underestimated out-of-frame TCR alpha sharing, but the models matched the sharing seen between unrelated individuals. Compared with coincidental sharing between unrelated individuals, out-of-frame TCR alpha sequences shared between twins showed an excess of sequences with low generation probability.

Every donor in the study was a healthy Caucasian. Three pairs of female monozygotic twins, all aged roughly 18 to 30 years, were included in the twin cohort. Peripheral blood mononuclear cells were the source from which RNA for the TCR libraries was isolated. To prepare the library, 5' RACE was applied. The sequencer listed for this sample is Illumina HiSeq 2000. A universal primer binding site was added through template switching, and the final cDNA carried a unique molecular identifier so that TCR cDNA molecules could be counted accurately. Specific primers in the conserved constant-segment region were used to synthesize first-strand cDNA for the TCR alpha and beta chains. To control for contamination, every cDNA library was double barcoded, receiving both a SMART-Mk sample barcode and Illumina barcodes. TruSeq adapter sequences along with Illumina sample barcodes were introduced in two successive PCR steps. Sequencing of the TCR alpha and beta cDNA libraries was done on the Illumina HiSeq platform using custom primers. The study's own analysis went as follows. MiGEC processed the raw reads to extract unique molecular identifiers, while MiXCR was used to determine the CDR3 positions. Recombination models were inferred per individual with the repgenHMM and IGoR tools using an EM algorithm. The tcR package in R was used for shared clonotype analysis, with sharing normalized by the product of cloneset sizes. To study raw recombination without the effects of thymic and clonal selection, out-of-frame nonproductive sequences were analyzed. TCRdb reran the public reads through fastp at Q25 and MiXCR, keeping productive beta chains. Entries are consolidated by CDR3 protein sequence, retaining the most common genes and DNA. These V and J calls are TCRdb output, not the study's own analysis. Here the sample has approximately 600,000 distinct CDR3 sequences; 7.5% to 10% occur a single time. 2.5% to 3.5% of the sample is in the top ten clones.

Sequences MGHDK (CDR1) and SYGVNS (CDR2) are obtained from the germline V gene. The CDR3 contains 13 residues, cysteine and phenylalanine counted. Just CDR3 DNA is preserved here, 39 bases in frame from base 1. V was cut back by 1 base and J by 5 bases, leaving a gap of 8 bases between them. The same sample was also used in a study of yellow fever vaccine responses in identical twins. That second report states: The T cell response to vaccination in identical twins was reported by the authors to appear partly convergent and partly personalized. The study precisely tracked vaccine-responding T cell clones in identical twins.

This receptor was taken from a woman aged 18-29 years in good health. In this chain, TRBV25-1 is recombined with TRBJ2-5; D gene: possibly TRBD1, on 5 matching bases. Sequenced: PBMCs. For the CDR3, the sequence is CASSEFYRETQYF. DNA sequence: TGTGCCAGCAGTGAATTCTACAGGGAGACCCAGTACTTC.